Below are 3 T cell receptor beta chains sequenced from a single sample in a study of T cells after posttransplantation cyclophosphamide. TCRdb's table, derived via immunoSEQ multiplex PCR, lists solely in-frame clones and lacks some. In the table there are about 3,000 clones, 70% to 90% of which are singletons. Sequenced material: CD8+ T cells sorted from PBMCs. The receptor source for this set is a woman aged 45-65 years in good health and a related stem cell transplant donor.

V is TRBV6-1 and J is TRBJ1-1; 7 nucleotides line up with TRBD1. The CDR3 is 16 amino acids. Trimming at V came to 3 bases and at J to 4 bases, leaving 11 bases not matched to a gene. The germline V gene has CDR1 MNHNS and CDR2 SASEGT. Here the CDR3 reads CASSDAVTGSGTEAFF. CDR3 nucleotides: TGTGCCAGCAGTGATGCGGTGACAGGGTCGGGCACTGAAGCTTTCTTT.

This chain links TRBV4-1 with TRBJ2-5, with TRBD1 as a possible D gene (5 bases). CDR3 length: 15 residues. V was trimmed by 0 bases and J by 7 bases, leaving 15 bases between them. CDR1 and CDR2 (germline): MGHRA, YSYEKL. CDR3 in DNA: TGCGCCAGCAGCCAAGATGTCCACCAAGGGGTGACCCAGTACTTC. This gives the protein CASSQDVHQGVTQYF.

This clone was detected once. CDR3: CASSKEGQGAGSSYNEQFF. DNA for the CDR3: TGTGCCAGCAGCAAAGAGGGACAGGGGGCGGGGAGCTCCTACAATGAGCAGTTCTTC. This chain connects TRBV21-1 to TRBJ2-1; the table assigns TRBD1, which was not confirmed against the DNA. TRBV21-1 is marked as a pseudogene. The CDR3 length is 19 residues.